Included here is one TCR beta chain sequence, with context. Its antigen remains unknown. The graft tissue was processed, and this released both intraepithelial and lamina propria lymphocytes. Clones were sequenced by immunoSEQ multiplex PCR, and TCRdb holds only the in-frame ones, with some missing. The table has 60,000 to 75,000 clones, roughly nine tenths seen once. This entry belongs to a study of graft-versus-host responses after intestinal transplantation. Study details: Recipients got multivisceral, liver-intestinal, or isolated intestinal transplants. Every recipient underwent anti-thymocyte globulin induction, then tacrolimus and steroids for roughly 3 years.

The germline V and J ends were trimmed by 8 bases and 1 base, with 17 bases remaining between them. CDR1 is SNHLY, CDR2 FYNNEI, per germline. CDR3 length: 15 amino acids. Study results and caveats: Allografts of patients with graft-donor T cell macrochimerism showed high graft-versus-host to host-versus-graft clone ratios. Investigators detected GvH clones in recipient marrow, with some emerging earlier in ileum or blood.

The specimen was ileum tissue, collected less than 400 days after transplant. The origin of this receptor is a human patient who received an intestinal transplant, so some T cells may come from the graft donor. V gene TRBV2 combines with J gene TRBJ1-1, with D perhaps matching TRBD1 (5 bases). DNA of the CDR3: TGTGCCAGCGGGGGGTCCGCTTATAAGAACACTGAAGCTTTCTTT. This encodes CASGGSAYKNTEAFF.